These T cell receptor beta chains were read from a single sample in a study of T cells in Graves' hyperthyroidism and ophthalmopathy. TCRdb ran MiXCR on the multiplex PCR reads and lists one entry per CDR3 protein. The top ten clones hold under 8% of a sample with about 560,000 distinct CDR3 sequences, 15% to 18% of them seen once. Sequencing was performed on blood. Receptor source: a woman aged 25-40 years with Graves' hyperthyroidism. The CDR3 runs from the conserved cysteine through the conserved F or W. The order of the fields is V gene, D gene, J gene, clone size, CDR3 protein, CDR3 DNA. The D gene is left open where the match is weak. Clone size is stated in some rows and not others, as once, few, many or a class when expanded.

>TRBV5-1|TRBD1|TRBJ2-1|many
CASSRGQGVHEQFF
TGCGCCAGCAGCAGGGGACAGGGGGTACATGAGCAGTTCTTC
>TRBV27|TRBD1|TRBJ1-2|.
CASSLPEEGAGGYTF
TGTGCCAGCAGTTTACCCGAGGAGGGGGCGGGTGGCTACACCTTC
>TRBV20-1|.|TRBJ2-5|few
CSAWGQETQYF
TGCAGTGCCTGGGGGCAAGAGACCCAGTACTTC
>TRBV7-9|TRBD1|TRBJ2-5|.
CASSTGQGALETQYF
TGTGCCAGCAGCACAGGACAGGGGGCCTTAGAGACCCAGTACTTC
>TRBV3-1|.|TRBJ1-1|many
CASSQDGGGGTEAFF
TGTGCCAGCAGCCAAGATGGGGGGGGAGGCACTGAAGCTTTCTTT
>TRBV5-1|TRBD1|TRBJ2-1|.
CASSPDGQGYNEQFF
TGCGCCAGCAGCCCCGACGGACAGGGGTACAATGAGCAGTTCTTC
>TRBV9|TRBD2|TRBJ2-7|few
CASSVGVAGDGEQYF
TGTGCCAGCAGCGTAGGCGTAGCGGGAGACGGGGAGCAGTACTTC
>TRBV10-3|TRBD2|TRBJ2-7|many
CAISDQNSGSYEQYF
TGTGCCATCAGTGACCAAAATAGCGGGTCCTACGAGCAGTACTTC
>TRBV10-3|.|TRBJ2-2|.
CAVSEVPGELFF
TGTGCCGTCAGTGAGGTACCCGGGGAGCTGTTTTTT
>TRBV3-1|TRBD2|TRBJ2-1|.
CASSQDSSGGYNEQFF
TGTGCCAGCAGCCAAGATTCAAGCGGGGGCTACAATGAGCAGTTCTTC
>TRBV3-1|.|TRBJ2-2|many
CASSQDRDLNTGELFF
TGTGCCAGCAGCCAAGATAGAGATCTGAACACCGGGGAGCTGTTTTTT
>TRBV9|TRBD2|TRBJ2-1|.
CASSPTGLAYNEQFF
TGTGCCAGCAGCCCTACGGGACTAGCTTACAATGAGCAGTTCTTC
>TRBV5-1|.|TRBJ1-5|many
CASSGGDNQPQHF
TGCGCCAGCAGCGGAGGGGACAATCAGCCCCAGCATTTT
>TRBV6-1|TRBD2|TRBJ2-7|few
CASSRREDSSYEQYF
TGTGCCAGCAGTCGGCGGGAGGATAGCTCCTACGAGCAGTACTTC
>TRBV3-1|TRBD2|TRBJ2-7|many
CASSQVGTGLGTSGEQYF
TGTGCCAGCAGCCAGGTAGGGACAGGACTCGGGACTAGCGGCGAGCAGTACTTC
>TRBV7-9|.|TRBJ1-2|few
CASSFVESEPNYGYTF
TGTGCCAGCAGCTTTGTCGAGTCCGAACCTAACTATGGCTACACCTTC
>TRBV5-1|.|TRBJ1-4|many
CASSGEVSPTNEKLFF
TGCGCCAGCAGCGGTGAGGTGTCCCCAACTAATGAAAAACTGTTTTTT
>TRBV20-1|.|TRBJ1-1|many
CSARRETNTEAFF
TGCAGTGCTAGGAGGGAGACGAACACTGAAGCTTTCTTT
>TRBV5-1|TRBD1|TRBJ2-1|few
CASSFDRGLYNEQFF
TGCGCCAGCAGCTTCGACAGGGGGCTTTACAATGAGCAGTTCTTC